This T cell receptor (beta chain) stems from a study of blood T cell repertoires in COVID-19. Whole-study context: COVID-19 samples collected from the United States, Italy and Spain covered acute and convalescent phases.

Under the authors' procedure: Reference gene primer amplification gave estimated nucleated cell counts. This table comes from immunoSEQ multiplex PCR, and its TCRdb copy is limited to in-frame clones, with some not included. That table supplies the V and J calls and clone size; D and trimming were determined from the DNA. The repertoire holds roughly 290,000 clones, with approximately 83% as singletons. Trimming removed 0 bases at V and 1 base at J, with 7 bases between. This CDR3 contains 15 residues. The germline gives CDR1 SGHNT, CDR2 YYREEE (reference sequence). The source is a woman aged 25 to 39 who had recovered from COVID-19. This rearrangement joins TRBV5-4 to TRBJ2-2; D gene ambiguous. Source material: peripheral blood. The CDR3 loop reads CASSLDRQNTGELFF. CDR3 nucleotide sequence: TGTGCCAGCAGCTTGGACAGACAGAACACCGGGGAGCTGTTTTTT.